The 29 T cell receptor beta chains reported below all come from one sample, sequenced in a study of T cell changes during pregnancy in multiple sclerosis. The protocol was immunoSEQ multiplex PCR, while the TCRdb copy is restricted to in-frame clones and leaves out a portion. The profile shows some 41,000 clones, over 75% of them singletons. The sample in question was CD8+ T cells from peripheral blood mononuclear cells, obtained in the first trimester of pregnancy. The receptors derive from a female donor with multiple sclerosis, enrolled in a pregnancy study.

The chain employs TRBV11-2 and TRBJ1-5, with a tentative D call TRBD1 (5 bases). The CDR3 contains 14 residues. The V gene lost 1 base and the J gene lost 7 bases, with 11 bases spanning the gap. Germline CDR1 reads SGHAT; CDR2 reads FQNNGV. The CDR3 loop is CASSLGAGDQPQHF. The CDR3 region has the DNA TGTGCCAGCAGCTTAGGAGCGGGGGACCAGCCCCAGCATTTT.

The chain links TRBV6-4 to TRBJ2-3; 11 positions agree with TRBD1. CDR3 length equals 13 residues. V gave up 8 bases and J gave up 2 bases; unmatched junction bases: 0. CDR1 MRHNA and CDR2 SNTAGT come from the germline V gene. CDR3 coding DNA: TGTGCCAGCGGACAGGGGGCCACAGATACGCAGTATTTT. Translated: CASGQGATDTQYF.

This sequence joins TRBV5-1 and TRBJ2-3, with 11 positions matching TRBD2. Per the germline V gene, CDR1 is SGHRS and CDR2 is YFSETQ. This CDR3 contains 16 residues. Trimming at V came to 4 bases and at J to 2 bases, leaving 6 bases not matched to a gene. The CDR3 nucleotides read TGCGCCAGCAGCCGAGTGGGACTAGCGGACACAGATACGCAGTATTTT. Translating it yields CASSRVGLADTDTQYF.

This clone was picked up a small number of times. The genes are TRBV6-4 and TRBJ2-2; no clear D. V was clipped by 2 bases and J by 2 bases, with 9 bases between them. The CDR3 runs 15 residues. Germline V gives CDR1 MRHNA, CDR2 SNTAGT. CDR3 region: CASSDGQSNTGELFF. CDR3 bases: TGTGCCAGCAGTGACGGGCAGTCTAACACCGGGGAGCTGTTTTTT.

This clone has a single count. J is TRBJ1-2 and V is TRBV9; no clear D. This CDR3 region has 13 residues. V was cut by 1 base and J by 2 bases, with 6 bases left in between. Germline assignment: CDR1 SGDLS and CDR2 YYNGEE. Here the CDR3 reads CASSVNTNYGYTF. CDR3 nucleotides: TGTGCCAGCAGCGTAAACACGAACTATGGCTACACCTTC.

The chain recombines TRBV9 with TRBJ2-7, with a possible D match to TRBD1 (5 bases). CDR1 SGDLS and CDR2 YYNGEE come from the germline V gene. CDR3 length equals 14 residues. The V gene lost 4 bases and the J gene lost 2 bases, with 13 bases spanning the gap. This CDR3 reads CASSPRGSTYEQYF. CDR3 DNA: TGTGCCAGCAGCCCTAGGGGCAGTACCTACGAGCAGTACTTC.

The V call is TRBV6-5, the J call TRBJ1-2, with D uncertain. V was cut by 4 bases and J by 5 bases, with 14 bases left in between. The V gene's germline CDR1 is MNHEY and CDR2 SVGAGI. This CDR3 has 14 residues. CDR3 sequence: CASSSGSPFYGYTF. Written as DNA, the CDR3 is TGTGCCAGCAGTTCGGGATCCCCATTTTATGGCTACACCTTC.

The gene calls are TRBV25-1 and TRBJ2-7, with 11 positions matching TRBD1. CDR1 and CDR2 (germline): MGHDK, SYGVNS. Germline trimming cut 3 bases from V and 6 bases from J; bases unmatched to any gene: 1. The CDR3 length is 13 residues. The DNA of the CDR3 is TGTGCCAGCAGTGAGGGGACAGGGGGCGAGCAGTACTTC. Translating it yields CASSEGTGGEQYF.

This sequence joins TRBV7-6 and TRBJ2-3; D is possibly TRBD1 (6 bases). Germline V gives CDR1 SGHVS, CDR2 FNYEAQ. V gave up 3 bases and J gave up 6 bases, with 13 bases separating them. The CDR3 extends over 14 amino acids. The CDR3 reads CASSFAGVGDTQYF. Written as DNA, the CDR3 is TGTGCCAGCAGCTTCGCAGGGGTAGGGGATACGCAGTATTTT.

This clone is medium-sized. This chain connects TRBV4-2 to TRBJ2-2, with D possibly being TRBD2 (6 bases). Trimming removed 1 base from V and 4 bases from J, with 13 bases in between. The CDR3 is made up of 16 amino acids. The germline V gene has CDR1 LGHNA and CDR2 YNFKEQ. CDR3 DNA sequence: TGTGCCAGCAGCCAAGGACTAGAGCAGACCACCGGGGAGCTGTTTTTT. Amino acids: CASSQGLEQTTGELFF.

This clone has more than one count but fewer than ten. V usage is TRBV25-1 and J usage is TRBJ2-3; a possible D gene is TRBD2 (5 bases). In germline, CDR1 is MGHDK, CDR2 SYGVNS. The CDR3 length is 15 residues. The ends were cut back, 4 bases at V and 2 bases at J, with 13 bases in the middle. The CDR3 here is CASSVGSGYTDTQYF. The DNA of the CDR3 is TGTGCCAGCAGTGTAGGAAGCGGTTACACAGATACGCAGTATTTT.

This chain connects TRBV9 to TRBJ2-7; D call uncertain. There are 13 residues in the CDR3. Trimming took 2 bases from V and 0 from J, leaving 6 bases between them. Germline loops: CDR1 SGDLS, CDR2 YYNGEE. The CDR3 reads CASSVDTSYEQYF. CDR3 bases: TGTGCCAGCAGCGTCGACACCTCCTACGAGCAGTACTTC.

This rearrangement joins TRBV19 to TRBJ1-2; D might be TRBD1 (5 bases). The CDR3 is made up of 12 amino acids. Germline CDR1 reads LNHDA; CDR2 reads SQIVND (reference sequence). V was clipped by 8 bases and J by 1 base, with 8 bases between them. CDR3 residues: CASQTVNYGYTF. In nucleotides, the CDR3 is TGTGCCAGTCAGACAGTTAACTATGGCTACACCTTC.

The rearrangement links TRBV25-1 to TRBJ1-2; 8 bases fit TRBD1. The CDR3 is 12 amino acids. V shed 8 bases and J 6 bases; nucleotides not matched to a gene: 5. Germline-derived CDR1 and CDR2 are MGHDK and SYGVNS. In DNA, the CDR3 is TGTGCCAGCGAGACAGGGGTAAATGGCTACACCTTC. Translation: CASETGVNGYTF.

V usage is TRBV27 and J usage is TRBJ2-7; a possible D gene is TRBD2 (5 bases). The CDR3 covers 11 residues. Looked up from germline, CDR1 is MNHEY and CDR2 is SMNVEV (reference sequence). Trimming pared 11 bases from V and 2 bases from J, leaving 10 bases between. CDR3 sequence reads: CAANGAYEQYF. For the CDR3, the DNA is TGTGCCGCCAACGGGGCCTACGAGCAGTACTTC.

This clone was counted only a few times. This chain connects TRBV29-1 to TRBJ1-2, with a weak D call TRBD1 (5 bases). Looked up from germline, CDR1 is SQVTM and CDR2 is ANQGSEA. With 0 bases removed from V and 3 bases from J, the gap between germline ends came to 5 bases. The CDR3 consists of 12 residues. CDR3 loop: CSVEDRDYGYTF. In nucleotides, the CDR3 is TGCAGCGTTGAAGACAGGGACTATGGCTACACCTTC.

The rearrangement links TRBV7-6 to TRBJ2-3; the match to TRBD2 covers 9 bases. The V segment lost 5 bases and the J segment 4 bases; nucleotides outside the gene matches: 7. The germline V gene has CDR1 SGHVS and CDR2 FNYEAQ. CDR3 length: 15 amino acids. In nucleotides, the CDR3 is TGTGCCAGCAGCCCAGCGGGGGGTAGCGCAGATACGCAGTATTTT. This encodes CASSPAGGSADTQYF.

The CDR3 protein is CASCQGINYGYTF. In nucleotides, the CDR3 is TGTGCCAGCTGTCAGGGAATTAACTATGGCTACACCTTC. The genes are TRBV27 and TRBJ1-2; D is perhaps TRBD1 (5 bases). The CDR3 is 13 residues long. Germline values: CDR1 MNHEY, CDR2 SMNVEV (reference sequence). Trimming stripped 8 bases from V and 1 base from J, with 11 bases between.

CDR3 in amino acids: CASSVEEGRRSGTF. CDR3 sequence (DNA): TGTGCCAGCAGCGTAGAGGAGGGACGGCGTTCAGGCACCTTC. The chain uses TRBV9 and TRBJ1-2, with TRBD1 as a possible D gene (5 bases). V shed 0 bases and J shed 13 bases, with 19 bases lying between them. Germline CDR1 reads SGDLS; CDR2 reads YYNGEE. The CDR3 covers 14 residues.

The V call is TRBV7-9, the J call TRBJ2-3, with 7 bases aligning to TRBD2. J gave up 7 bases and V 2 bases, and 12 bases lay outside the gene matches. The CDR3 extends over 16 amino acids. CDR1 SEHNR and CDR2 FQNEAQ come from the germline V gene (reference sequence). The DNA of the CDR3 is TGTGCCAGCAGCTTATGGTCAGACGCCAGCGGGAATACGCAGTATTTT. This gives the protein CASSLWSDASGNTQYF.

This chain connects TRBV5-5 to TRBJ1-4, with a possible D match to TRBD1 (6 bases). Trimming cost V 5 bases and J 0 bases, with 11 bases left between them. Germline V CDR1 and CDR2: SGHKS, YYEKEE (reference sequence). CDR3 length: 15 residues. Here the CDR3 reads CASRRTAATNEKLFF. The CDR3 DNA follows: TGTGCCAGCAGAAGGACAGCTGCAACTAATGAAAAACTGTTTTTT.

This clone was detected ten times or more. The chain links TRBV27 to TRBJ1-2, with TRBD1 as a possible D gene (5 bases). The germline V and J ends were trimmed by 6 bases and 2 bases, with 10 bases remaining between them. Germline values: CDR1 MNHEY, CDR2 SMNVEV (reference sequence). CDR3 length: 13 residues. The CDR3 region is CASSTTENYGYTF. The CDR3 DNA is TGTGCCAGCAGCACGACAGAAAACTATGGCTACACCTTC.

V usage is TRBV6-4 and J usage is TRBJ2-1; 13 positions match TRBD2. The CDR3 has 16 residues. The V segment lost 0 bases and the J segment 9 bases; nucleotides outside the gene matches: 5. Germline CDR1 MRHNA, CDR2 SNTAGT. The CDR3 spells CASSDSTSGGAGEQFF. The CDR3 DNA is TGTGCCAGCAGTGACTCAACTAGCGGGGGGGCAGGTGAGCAGTTCTTC.

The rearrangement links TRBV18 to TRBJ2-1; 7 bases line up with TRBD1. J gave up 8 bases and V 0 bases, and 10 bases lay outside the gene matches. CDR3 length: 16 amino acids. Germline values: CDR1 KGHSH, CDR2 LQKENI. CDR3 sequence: CASSPPHSGGLDEQFF. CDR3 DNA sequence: TGTGCCAGCTCACCACCGCACTCAGGGGGTTTGGATGAGCAGTTCTTC.

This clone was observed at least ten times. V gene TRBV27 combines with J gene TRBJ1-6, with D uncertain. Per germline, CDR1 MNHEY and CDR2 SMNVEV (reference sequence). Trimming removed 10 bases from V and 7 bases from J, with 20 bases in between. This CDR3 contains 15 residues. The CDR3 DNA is TGTGCCACCACCCCCGGCGGAGACGCAAATTCACCCCTCCACTTT. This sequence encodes CATTPGGDANSPLHF.

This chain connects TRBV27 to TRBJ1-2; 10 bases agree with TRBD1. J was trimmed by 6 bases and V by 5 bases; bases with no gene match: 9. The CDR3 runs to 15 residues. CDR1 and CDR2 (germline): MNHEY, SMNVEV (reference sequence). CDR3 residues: CASSPFPGTGDGYTF. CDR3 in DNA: TGTGCCAGCAGTCCCTTTCCCGGGACAGGGGATGGCTACACCTTC.

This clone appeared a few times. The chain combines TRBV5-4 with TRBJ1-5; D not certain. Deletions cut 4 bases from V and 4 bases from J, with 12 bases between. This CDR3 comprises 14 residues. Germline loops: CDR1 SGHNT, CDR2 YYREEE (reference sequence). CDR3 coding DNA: TGTGCCAGCAGCCCGGCGGGCAGTAATCAGCCCCAGCATTTT. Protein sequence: CASSPAGSNQPQHF.

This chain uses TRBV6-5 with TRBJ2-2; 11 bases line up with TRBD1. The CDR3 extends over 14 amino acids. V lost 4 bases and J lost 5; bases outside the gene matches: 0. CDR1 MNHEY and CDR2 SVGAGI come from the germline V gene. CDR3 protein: CASSWDRGTGELFF. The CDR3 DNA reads TGTGCCAGCAGTTGGGACAGGGGGACCGGGGAGCTGTTTTTT.

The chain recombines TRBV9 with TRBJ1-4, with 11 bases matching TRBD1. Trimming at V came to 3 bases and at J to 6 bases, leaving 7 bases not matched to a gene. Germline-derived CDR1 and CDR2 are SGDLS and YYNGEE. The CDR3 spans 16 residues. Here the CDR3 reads CASSEGTGGGHEKLFF. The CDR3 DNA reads TGTGCCAGCAGCGAGGGGACAGGGGGGGGCCATGAAAAACTGTTTTTT.